Sequencing of this T cell receptor (beta chain) was carried out in a study of T cell responses to AZD1222 COVID-19 vaccine. Sequencing used immunoSEQ multiplex PCR; TCRdb keeps in-frame clones, though not all of them. The sample consists of under 150,000 clones, about 90% of them appearing once. The V and J ends lost 3 bases and 8 bases respectively, with 13 bases between them. Germline loops: CDR1 LGHNA, CDR2 YSLEER. This CDR3 contains 13 residues. The starting material was peripheral blood, obtained 28 days after the second AZD1222 dose. This rearrangement joins TRBV4-3 to TRBJ1-1, with D tentatively TRBD1 (5 bases). The sequence derives from an adult who received the AZD1222 COVID-19 vaccine. CDR3 sequence (DNA): TGCGCCAGCAGCCATTTACGGGGGTCGGAAGCTTTCTTT. Translated, it gives CASSHLRGSEAFF.